The 9 T cell receptor beta chains listed next were all sequenced from one sample in a study of blood T cell repertoires in COVID-19. Only in-frame clones appear in the TCRdb table, and some are missing; sequencing was by immunoSEQ multiplex PCR. This table has tens of thousands of clones, approximately 84% appearing once. Sequences were obtained from peripheral blood. Receptors originate from a human donor in a cohort sampled during active COVID-19.

The chain links TRBV7-2 to TRBJ1-3; D is unclear. Germline CDR1 and CDR2: SGHTA and FQGNSA. V was clipped by 3 bases and J by 4 bases, with 13 bases between them. This CDR3 contains 15 residues. CDR3 sequence reads: CASSFSGTGGNTIYF. The CDR3 nucleotides are TGTGCCAGCAGCTTCAGCGGTACGGGCGGAAACACCATATATTTT.

This clone occurred once. The chain is built from TRBV7-9 and TRBJ2-3, with TRBD1 matching over 8 bases. Trimming took 5 bases from V and 4 from J; bases not matched to a gene: 5. CDR1 is SEHNR and CDR2 is FQNEAQ in the germline V gene (reference sequence). CDR3 size: 14 residues. CDR3 nucleotides: TGTGCCAGCAGCACGGGACAGGTGGCAGATACGCAGTATTTT. Its translation: CASSTGQVADTQYF. Together with reference TRBV7-9 and TRBJ2-3, the CDR3 gives the full variable domain: DTGVSQNPRHKITKRGQNVTFRCDPISEHNRLYWYRQTLGQGPEFLTYFQNEAQLEKSRLLSDRFSAERPKGSFSTLEIQRTEQGDSAMYLCASSTGQVADTQYFGPGTRLTVL.

This clone was picked up one time. The V call is TRBV11-1, the J call TRBJ2-5; weak D call: TRBD2 (6 bases). The germline V gene has CDR1 SGHAT and CDR2 FQDESV (reference sequence). The V end was cut by 8 bases, the J end by 3 bases, with 22 bases between. The CDR3 totals 16 residues. The CDR3 bases are TGTGCCAGCCGAGCTCTCCCGGGCAGGGAGGAAGAGACCCAGTACTTC. This gives the protein CASRALPGREEETQYF.

The J gene is TRBJ2-5, the V gene TRBV5-6, with D possibly matching TRBD1 (5 bases). Per the germline V gene, CDR1 is SGHDT and CDR2 is YYEEEE. The V gene lost 0 bases and the J gene lost 5 bases, with 11 bases spanning the gap. CDR3 size: 14 residues. This CDR3 is CASSLGGWGETQYF. CDR3 DNA: TGTGCCAGCAGCTTGGGGGGCTGGGGCGAGACCCAGTACTTC.

The chain couples TRBV7-2 to TRBJ2-7; the match to TRBD1 covers 11 bases. After removal of 2 bases from V and 1 base from J, the junction contained 4 bases not matched to a gene. This CDR3 has 16 residues. The germline V gene has CDR1 SGHTA and CDR2 FQGNSA. The CDR3 region has the DNA TGTGCCAGCAGCTTAAGGGGGACAGGGGGATCCTACGAGCAGTACTTC. Its protein product is CASSLRGTGGSYEQYF.

The chain is built from TRBV29-1 and TRBJ1-2, with 10 nucleotides matching TRBD1. The V gene's germline CDR1 is SQVTM and CDR2 ANQGSEA. V was clipped by 3 bases and J by 5 bases; unmatched bases: 3. The CDR3 has 13 amino acids. In DNA, the CDR3 is TGCAGCGTTGATTGGACAGGGGGTTATGGCTACACCTTC. Amino acid sequence: CSVDWTGGYGYTF.

J is TRBJ1-1 and V is TRBV5-1, with D possibly TRBD1 on 6 matching bases. The CDR3 extends over 17 amino acids. Per germline, CDR1 SGHRS and CDR2 YFSETQ. The V end lost 5 bases, the J end lost 0 bases, and 20 bases lay between the germline ends. CDR3 in amino acids: CASRLQVGGRLNTEAFF. CDR3 coding DNA: TGCGCCAGCAGACTTCAGGTGGGGGGGCGTCTGAACACTGAAGCTTTCTTT.

V is TRBV7-2 and J is TRBJ2-5; possible D gene TRBD1, 6 bases. The ends were cut back, 3 bases at V and 4 bases at J, with 15 bases in the middle. This CDR3 has 15 amino acids. Germline assignment: CDR1 SGHTA and CDR2 FQGNSA. The CDR3 is CASSFVQGWGETQYF. CDR3 sequence (DNA): TGTGCCAGCAGCTTTGTACAGGGTTGGGGAGAGACCCAGTACTTC.

The chain carries TRBV19 and TRBJ1-2; D might be TRBD1 (6 bases). Deletions cut 0 bases from V and 4 bases from J, with 12 bases between. CDR3 length: 15 residues. CDR1 and CDR2 (germline): LNHDA, SQIVND (reference sequence). CDR3 residues: CASSIDRGGFYGYTF. The CDR3 DNA sequence: TGTGCCAGTAGTATAGATCGCGGGGGCTTCTATGGCTACACCTTC.